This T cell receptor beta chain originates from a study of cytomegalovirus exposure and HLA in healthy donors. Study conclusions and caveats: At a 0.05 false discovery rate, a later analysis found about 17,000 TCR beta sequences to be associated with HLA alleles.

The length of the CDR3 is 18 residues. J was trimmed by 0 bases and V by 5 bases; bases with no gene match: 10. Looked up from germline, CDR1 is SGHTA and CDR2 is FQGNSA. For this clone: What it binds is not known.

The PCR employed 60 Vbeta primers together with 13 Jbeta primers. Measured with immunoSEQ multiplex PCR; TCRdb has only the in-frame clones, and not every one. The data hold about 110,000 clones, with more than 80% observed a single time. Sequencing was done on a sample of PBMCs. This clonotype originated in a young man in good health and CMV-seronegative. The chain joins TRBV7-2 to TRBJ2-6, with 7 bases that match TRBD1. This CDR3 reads CASSLTGATLSGANVLTF. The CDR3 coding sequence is TGTGCCAGCAGCCTAACAGGGGCTACCCTCTCTGGGGCCAACGTCCTGACTTTC.